This T cell receptor (beta chain) was identified during a study of T cell responses to AZD1222 COVID-19 vaccine. General study findings and limits: Among spike-specific TCRs, nearly half reportedly target unmutated variant regions.

Data came from immunoSEQ multiplex PCR; TCRdb stores just in-frame clones and leaves some out. This sample has about 170,000 clones, with about nine tenths found just once. Germline assignment: CDR1 SGHTA and CDR2 FQGNSA. The CDR3 spans 15 residues. Germline trimming cut 5 bases from V and 4 bases from J; bases unmatched to any gene: 10. To note about this clone: What it recognizes is unknown.

This specimen was peripheral blood, taken on day 0 of AZD1222 vaccination. The rearrangement joins TRBV7-2 to TRBJ1-1, with 7 bases identical to TRBD1. The origin of this receptor is an adult in good health. The CDR3 is CASSPVTGFFTEAFF. CDR3 bases: TGTGCCAGCAGCCCGGTGACAGGGTTTTTCACTGAAGCTTTCTTT.